This TCR beta chain was sequenced for a study of T cell repertoires in cytomegalovirus infection. Points from the study as a whole: Accumulated public TCR beta family frequency recognized individuals carrying CMV together with the relevant HLA. Within the response measured ex vivo, HLA-C-restricted CMV-specific TCR beta clonotypes were dominant.

This clonotype was recorded at least ten times. Its antigen is not known. Via MiXCR, TCRdb re-called the reads, giving one row per CDR3 protein. The sample consists of approximately 180,000 distinct CDR3 sequences, roughly 19% of them appearing once. With 3 bases removed from V and 6 bases from J, the gap between germline ends came to 16 bases. The CDR3 totals 15 residues. In germline, CDR1 is SGHTA, CDR2 FQGNSA. Sequencing was done on a sample of PBMCs. This chain links TRBV7-2 with TRBJ2-3; D tentatively fits TRBD1 or TRBD2 (5 bases each). This sequence originates from a human donor in good health (CMV status not recorded). Some clones in this sample may be carry-over from other donors' samples. The CDR3 DNA follows: TGTGCCAGCAGCTTCGGCGGTTTCGGGGCGGATACGCAGTATTTT. Its protein is CASSFGGFGADTQYF. Full variable domain (remainder filled in from reference TRBV7-2 and TRBJ2-3): GAGVSQSPSNKVTEKGKDVELRCDPISGHTALYWYRQSLGQGLEFLIYFQGNSAPDKSGLPSDRFSAERTGGSVSTLTIQRTQQEDSAVYLCASSFGGFGADTQYFGPGTRLTVL.